Following are 26 T cell receptor beta chains from one sample sequenced in a study of identical twins. Each CDR3 protein gets one entry after TCRdb re-called the 5' RACE reads with MiXCR. The table lists roughly 690,000 distinct CDR3 sequences, 5.5% to 7.5% of them singletons. Sequencing was performed on naive T cells sorted from blood. These receptor sequences come from a man in his late teens or twenties in good health.

The chain carries TRBV10-2 and TRBJ2-1; TRBD2 matches at 9 bases. J gave up 5 bases and V 2 bases, and 4 bases lay outside the gene matches. CDR1 WSHSY and CDR2 SAAADI come from the germline V gene. The CDR3 extends over 15 amino acids. CDR3 DNA: TGCGCCAGCAGTGAGCGGCTAGCGGGAAACAATGAGCAGTTCTTC. Protein product: CASSERLAGNNEQFF.

J is TRBJ1-1 and V is TRBV20-1, with D tentatively TRBD1 (6 bases). The CDR3 sequence is 14 residues long. Germline CDR1 reads DFQATT; CDR2 reads SNEGSKA (reference sequence). The V gene lost 5 bases and the J gene lost 1 base, with 14 bases spanning the gap. The CDR3 sequence: CSAYSARGNTEAFF. Here the CDR3 DNA reads TGCAGTGCTTACTCCGCCAGGGGGAACACTGAAGCTTTCTTT.

This clonotype was observed a few times. The V gene is TRBV6-5, the J gene TRBJ1-6; D ambiguous. CDR3 length: 12 residues. V shed 6 bases and J shed 10 bases, with 10 bases lying between them. In germline, CDR1 is MNHEY, CDR2 SVGAGI. CDR3 protein: CASSPLESPLHF. The CDR3, as DNA: TGTGCCAGCAGCCCCCTTGAGTCACCCCTCCACTTT.

Many counts were recorded for this clonotype. J is TRBJ2-1 and V is TRBV5-1; the D is unclear. CDR1 and CDR2 (germline): SGHRS, YFSETQ. The CDR3 runs to 14 residues. Trimming took off 0 bases at V and 2 bases at J, with 6 bases between the two ends. As DNA, the CDR3 is TGCGCCAGCAGCTTGGGGAACACCTACAATGAGCAGTTCTTC. Translation: CASSLGNTYNEQFF.

This rearrangement joins TRBV2 to TRBJ2-7, with D hard to call. The length of the CDR3 is 12 residues. V lost 5 bases, J lost 5 bases, and 10 bases lay in between. From germline, CDR1 is SNHLY and CDR2 FYNNEI. For the CDR3, the DNA is TGTGCCAGCAGTCGGCAGGTCCACGAGCAGTACGTC. Protein: CASSRQVHEQYV.

This clonotype occurred a few times. This chain joins TRBV3-1 and TRBJ2-1; 9 bases are a match to TRBD2. The CDR3 loop spans 14 amino acids. Trimming cost V 6 bases and J 7 bases; bases outside gene matches: 7. Germline loops: CDR1 LGHDT, CDR2 YNNKEL (reference sequence). Here the CDR3 DNA reads TGTGCCAGCAGGTCGCGGGAGGGGGTAAATGAGCAGTTCTTC. Protein sequence: CASRSREGVNEQFF.

The chain couples TRBV4-3 to TRBJ2-3, with D maybe TRBD1 (6 bases). Per the germline V gene, CDR1 is LGHNA and CDR2 is YSLEER. V shed 0 bases and J shed 8 bases, with 21 bases lying between them. There are 17 residues in the CDR3. CDR3 DNA: TGCGCCAGCAGCCAAGATGATAGCAGGGGTGGTAAGGGTACGCAGTATTTT. This translates into CASSQDDSRGGKGTQYF.

This clonotype appeared many times. The V call is TRBV7-6, the J call TRBJ2-5; D is uncertain. CDR1 is SGHVS, CDR2 FNYEAQ, per germline. Trimming removed 7 bases from V and 2 bases from J, with 8 bases in between. The CDR3 contains 12 residues. Written as DNA, the CDR3 is TGTGCCAGCACCATAGGGCAAGAGACCCAGTACTTC. This gives the protein CASTIGQETQYF.

Many counts were recorded for this clonotype. The chain is built from TRBV11-2 and TRBJ1-2, with D unresolved. V lost 0 bases to trimming and J lost 8 bases, with 10 bases between them. Germline loops: CDR1 SGHAT, CDR2 FQNNGV. The CDR3 consists of 13 residues. This CDR3 is CASSLDPARGYTF. CDR3 coding DNA: TGTGCCAGCAGCTTAGACCCTGCGAGGGGCTACACCTTC. Using reference TRBV11-2 and TRBJ1-2 for the parts outside the CDR3, the full variable domain is EAGVAQSPRYKIIEKRQSVAFWCNPISGHATLYWYQQILGQGPKLLIQFQNNGVVDDSQLPKDRFSAERLKGVDSTLKIQPAKLEDSAVYLCASSLDPARGYTFGSGTRLTVV.

This clonotype was detected only a few times. In nucleotides, the CDR3 is TGCAGCGTTGCGAGTCGGGTAGCCAAAAACATTCAGTACTTC. Its protein product is CSVASRVAKNIQYF. The chain links TRBV29-1 to TRBJ2-4; D call uncertain. V was cut by 4 bases and J by 0 bases, with 10 bases left in between. CDR3 size: 14 residues. Germline V gives CDR1 SQVTM, CDR2 ANQGSEA.

The chain uses TRBV6-2 or TRBV6-3 and TRBJ2-1, with D perhaps TRBD2 (6 bases). Germline V CDR1 and CDR2: MNHEY, SVGEGT. Trimming removed 5 bases at V and 0 bases at J, with 17 bases between. The CDR3 is 17 residues long. The CDR3 DNA reads TGTGCCAGCAGTCCGACCGGGACTCTCTTCTCCTACAATGAGCAGTTCTTC. It translates to CASSPTGTLFSYNEQFF.

This clonotype was found a few times. This chain links TRBV20-1 with TRBJ2-1, with D possibly being TRBD1 (5 bases). V shed 8 bases and J shed 9 bases, with 14 bases lying between them. This CDR3 contains 11 residues. Per germline, CDR1 DFQATT and CDR2 SNEGSKA (reference sequence). This CDR3 reads CSSQAPGEQFF. The CDR3 DNA reads as TGCAGTTCACAGGCCCCAGGTGAGCAGTTCTTC.

At least ten counts were recorded for this clonotype. V gene TRBV5-1 combines with J gene TRBJ2-2; D call uncertain. This CDR3 is 13 amino acids long. Trimming stripped 3 bases from V and 6 bases from J, with 9 bases between. CDR1 is SGHRS, CDR2 YFSETQ, per germline. In DNA form, the CDR3 reads TGCGCCAGCAGCTCAGATGGACCCGGGGAGCTGTTTTTT. Encoded protein: CASSSDGPGELFF.

This clonotype has a handful of counts. V usage is TRBV30 and J usage is TRBJ2-5; 10 bases fit TRBD2. This CDR3 has 15 amino acids. Germline loops: CDR1 GTSNPN, CDR2 SVGIG (reference sequence). V lost 3 bases to trimming and J lost 2 bases; unmatched junction nucleotides: 6. This chain's CDR3 is CAWRGLAGGQETQYF. The CDR3 coding sequence is TGTGCCTGGAGGGGTTTAGCGGGGGGTCAAGAGACCCAGTACTTC.

This clonotype was observed many times. The CDR3 region has the DNA TGCAGTGCACGTGGCTTTAGCTCCTACGAGCAGTACTTC. Translating it yields CSARGFSSYEQYF. V is TRBV20-1 and J is TRBJ2-7; D remains unclear. Deletions cut 6 bases from V and 0 bases from J, with 12 bases between. This CDR3 comprises 13 residues. The V gene's germline CDR1 is DFQATT and CDR2 SNEGSKA (reference sequence).

V gene TRBV14 combines with J gene TRBJ2-1; TRBD1 matches 10 bases. The CDR3 spans 16 residues. CDR1 is SGHDN and CDR2 is FVKESK in the germline V gene. The junction had 8 bases not matched to a gene; V was cut back by 2 bases and J by 7 bases. The CDR3 coding sequence is TGTGCCAGCAGCCAACTTGGACAGGGGGAGGTGAATGAGCAGTTCTTC. Translated: CASSQLGQGEVNEQFF.

This clonotype was detected ten times or more. The CDR3 nucleotides are TGCAGTGGTGGGGACAGGACAAAAAACATTCAGTACTTC. Translated: CSGGDRTKNIQYF. The chain uses TRBV20-1 and TRBJ2-4; 8 bases match TRBD1. The J segment lost 4 bases and the V segment lost 7 bases, leaving 6 bases of the junction unmatched. Germline V gene data show CDR1 as DFQATT and CDR2 as SNEGSKA (reference sequence). The CDR3 has 13 amino acids.

About this clonotype itself: This may be a read error: a much more frequent sequence differs by one nucleotide. V usage is TRBV6-5 and J usage is TRBJ2-5; D is perhaps TRBD2 (6 bases). Per germline, CDR1 MNHEY and CDR2 SVGAGI. The CDR3 totals 13 residues. V lost 1 base and J lost 3, with 6 bases in between. Here the CDR3 DNA reads TGTGCCAGCAGTTACTGGGGGGAAGAGACCCAGTACTTC. Its translation is CASSYWGEETQYF.

This clonotype has only a few counts. This chain connects TRBV5-1 to TRBJ1-2, with D hard to call. V dropped 0 bases and J dropped 8 bases, with 11 bases sitting between them. The CDR3 totals 13 residues. Germline lookup yields CDR1 SGHRS and CDR2 YFSETQ. CDR3 in amino acids: CASSLEVSWGYTF. Here the CDR3 DNA reads TGCGCCAGCAGCTTGGAGGTTTCCTGGGGCTACACCTTC. Using reference TRBV5-1 and TRBJ1-2 for the parts outside the CDR3, the full variable domain is KAGVTQTPRYLIKTRGQQVTLSCSPISGHRSVSWYQQTPGQGLQFLFEYFSETQRNKGNFPGRFSGRQFSNSRSEMNVSTLELGDSALYLCASSLEVSWGYTFGSGTRLTVV.

The chain recombines TRBV30 with TRBJ1-1; D not certain. The CDR3 spans 10 residues. Per germline, CDR1 GTSNPN and CDR2 SVGIG (reference sequence). Trimming stripped 3 bases from V and 8 bases from J, with 7 bases between. CDR3 bases: TGTGCCTGGAGACAGCGGGAAGCTTTCTTT. Encoded protein: CAWRQREAFF.

This clonotype appeared many times. The rearrangement joins TRBV7-8 to TRBJ2-1; 8 positions agree with TRBD2. Germline lookup yields CDR1 SGHVS and CDR2 FQNEAQ. The CDR3 sequence is 16 residues long. The V segment lost 7 bases and the J segment 6 bases; nucleotides outside the gene matches: 14. The CDR3 DNA reads as TGTGCCAGCAAATTCGGGATCCTAGCGGGTGTCAATGAGCAGTTCTTC. It specifies CASKFGILAGVNEQFF.

In this sample, this clonotype turned up a few times. V usage is TRBV20-1 and J usage is TRBJ2-5; D unresolved. Germline CDR1 DFQATT, CDR2 SNEGSKA (reference sequence). The CDR3 is 14 amino acids. Between the trimmed V and J ends, which lost 3 bases and 2 bases, there was a span of 13 bases. The CDR3 reads CSASRAESQETQYF. The CDR3 nucleotides are TGCAGTGCTAGTAGGGCAGAAAGTCAAGAGACCCAGTACTTC.

The CDR3 region has the DNA TGTGCCAGCAGTAAACTAGCGGGACGCTCCTACAATGAGCAGTTCTTC. The encoded protein is CASSKLAGRSYNEQFF. This chain links TRBV12-3 or TRBV12-4 with TRBJ2-1, with 10 positions matching TRBD2. The CDR3 is 16 amino acids. The junction had 4 bases not matched to a gene; V was cut back by 5 bases and J by 0 bases.

For this clonotype: Being one base from a much bigger clone, this may be a read error. This chain's CDR3 is CASSFLKREDQDTQYF. The CDR3 nucleotides are TGTGCCAGCAGTTTCCTGAAGCGGGAGGACCAAGATACGCAGTATTTT. The rearrangement uses TRBV27 and TRBJ2-3; 9 bases agree with TRBD2. The junction had 9 bases not matched to a gene; V was cut back by 3 bases and J by 5 bases. The V gene's germline CDR1 is MNHEY and CDR2 SMNVEV (reference sequence). The CDR3 covers 16 residues.

This clonotype was recorded at least ten times. The CDR3 sequence: CAVQGVPNTGELFF. Here the CDR3 DNA reads TGTGCCGTCCAAGGCGTACCTAACACCGGGGAGCTGTTTTTT. The chain links TRBV10-3 to TRBJ2-2; D unclear. V gave up 11 bases and J gave up 2 bases, with 15 bases separating them. The CDR3 is 14 residues long. From germline, CDR1 is ENHRY and CDR2 SYGVKD.

This chain joins TRBV10-3 and TRBJ1-1; 7 bases are a match to TRBD1. J lost 8 bases, V lost 0 bases, and 3 bases had no gene match. The CDR3 runs to 13 residues. Germline V gene sequence: CDR1 ENHRY, CDR2 SYGVKD. The CDR3 DNA follows: TGTGCCATCAGTGAGTCGGAGGGGGCAGAAGCTTTCTTT. Protein product: CAISESEGAEAFF.